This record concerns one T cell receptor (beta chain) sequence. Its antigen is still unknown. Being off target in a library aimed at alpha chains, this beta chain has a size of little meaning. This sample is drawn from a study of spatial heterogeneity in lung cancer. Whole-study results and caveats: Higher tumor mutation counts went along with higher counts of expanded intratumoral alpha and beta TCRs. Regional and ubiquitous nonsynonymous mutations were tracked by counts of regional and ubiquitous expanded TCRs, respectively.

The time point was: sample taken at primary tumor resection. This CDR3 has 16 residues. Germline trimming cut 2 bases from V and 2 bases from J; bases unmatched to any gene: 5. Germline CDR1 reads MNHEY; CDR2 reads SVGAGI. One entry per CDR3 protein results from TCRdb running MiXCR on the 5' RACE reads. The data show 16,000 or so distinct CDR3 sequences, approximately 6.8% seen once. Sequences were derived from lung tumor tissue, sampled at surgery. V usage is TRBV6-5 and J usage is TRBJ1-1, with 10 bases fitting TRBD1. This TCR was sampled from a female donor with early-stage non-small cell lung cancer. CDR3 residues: CASSYVTGGLNTEAFF. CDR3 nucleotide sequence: TGTGCCAGCAGTTACGTGACAGGGGGCCTCAACACTGAAGCTTTCTTT.